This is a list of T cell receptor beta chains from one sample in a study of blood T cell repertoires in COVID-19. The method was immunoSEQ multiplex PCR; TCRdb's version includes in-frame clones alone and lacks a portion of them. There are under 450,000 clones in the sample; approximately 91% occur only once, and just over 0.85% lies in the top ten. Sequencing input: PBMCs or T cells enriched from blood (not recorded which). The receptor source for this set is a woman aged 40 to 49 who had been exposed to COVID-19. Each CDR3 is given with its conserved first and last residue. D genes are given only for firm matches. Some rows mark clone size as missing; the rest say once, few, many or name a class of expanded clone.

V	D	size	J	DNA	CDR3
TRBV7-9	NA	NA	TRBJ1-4	TGTGCCAGCAGCTTCGAGGTTAGAAAACTGTTTTTT	CASSFEVRKLFF
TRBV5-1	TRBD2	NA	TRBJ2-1	TGCGCCAGCAGCGGAACCGGGACTACCGTAAATGAGCAGTTCTTC	CASSGTGTTVNEQFF
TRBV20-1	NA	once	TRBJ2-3	TGCAGTGCTAGGTTAGAAAATACGCAGTATTTT	CSARLENTQYF
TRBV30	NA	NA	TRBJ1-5	TGTGCCTGGGGAACAGGAAACAATCAGCCCCAGCATTTT	CAWGTGNNQPQHF
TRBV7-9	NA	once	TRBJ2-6	TGTGCCAGCAGCACCTTTCCCGGCGCGAGAGGTTCCTCTGGGGCCAACGTCCTGACTTTC	CASSTFPGARGSSGANVLTF
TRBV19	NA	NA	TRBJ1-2	TGTGCCAGTAGTCCGGGACAAGGACCCTATGGCTACACCTTC	CASSPGQGPYGYTF
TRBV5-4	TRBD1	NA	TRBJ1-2	TGTGCCAGCAGCTTGAACGGACAGGGGAATGGCTACACCTTC	CASSLNGQGNGYTF
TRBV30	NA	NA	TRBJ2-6	TGTGCCTGGACGGTTAACTCTGGGGCCAACGTCCTGACTTTC	CAWTVNSGANVLTF
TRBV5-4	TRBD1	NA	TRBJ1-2	TGTGCCAGCGGGGACAGCTATGGCTACACCTTC	CASGDSYGYTF
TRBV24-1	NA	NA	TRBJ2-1	TGTGCCACCAGTTTTTCGACAGAGCAGTTCTTC	CATSFSTEQFF
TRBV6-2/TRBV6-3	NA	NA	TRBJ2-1	TGTGCCAGCAGTTACCCTAATTCCAACAATGAGCAGTTCTTC	CASSYPNSNNEQFF
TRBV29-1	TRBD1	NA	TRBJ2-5	TGCAGCGTTGAGACAGGGGCAGAGACCCAGTACTTC	CSVETGAETQYF
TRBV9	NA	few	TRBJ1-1	TGTGCCAGCAGCCCACAGACGGGAGGGACTGAAGCTTTCTTT	CASSPQTGGTEAFF
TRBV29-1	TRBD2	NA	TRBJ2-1	TGCAGCGTTAGGTCGACTAGCGGGAGGGCCTCTGTCAATGAGCAGTTCTTC	CSVRSTSGRASVNEQFF
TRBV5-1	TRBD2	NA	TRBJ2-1	TGCGCCAGCAGCCAAGCGCTAGCGGGGAGCAATGAGCAGTTCTTC	CASSQALAGSNEQFF
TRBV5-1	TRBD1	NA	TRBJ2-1	TGCGCCAGCAGCATCGGGACAGCCGGCCCCGATGAGCAGTTCTTC	CASSIGTAGPDEQFF
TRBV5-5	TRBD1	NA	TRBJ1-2	TGTGCCAGCAGCGGAGCCGGGACAGGGAACTATGGCTACACCTTC	CASSGAGTGNYGYTF
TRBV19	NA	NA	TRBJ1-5	TGTGCCAGTAGTGTAGGTCGACACAGCAATCAGCCCCAGCATTTT	CASSVGRHSNQPQHF
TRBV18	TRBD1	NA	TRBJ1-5	TGTGCCAGCTCACCCACCGGGACAGGAATTAATCAGCCCCAGCATTTT	CASSPTGTGINQPQHF
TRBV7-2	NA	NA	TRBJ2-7	TGTGCCAGCAGCTTACGGGTACCCTCTCGCGAGCAGTACTTC	CASSLRVPSREQYF
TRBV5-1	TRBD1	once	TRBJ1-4	TGCGCCAGCAGCTTTGTCGGACAGGAAAATGAAAAACTGTTTTTT	CASSFVGQENEKLFF
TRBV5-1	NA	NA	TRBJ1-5	TGCGCCAGCAGCTTGGGACAGGATAGCAATCAGCCCCAGCATTTT	CASSLGQDSNQPQHF
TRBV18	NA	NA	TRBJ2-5	TGTGCCAGCTCAAAAACGGGGGAGACCCAGTACTTC	CASSKTGETQYF
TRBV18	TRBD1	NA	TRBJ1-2	TGTGCCAGCTCACCAATCTTCGTCCCGGGACAGGGGGCGCCGGGGGGCTACACCTTC	CASSPIFVPGQGAPGGYTF
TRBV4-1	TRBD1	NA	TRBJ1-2	TGCGCCAGCAGCCGACAAGGACAGGATGGCTACACCTTC	CASSRQGQDGYTF
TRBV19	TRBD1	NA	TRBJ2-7	TGTGCCAGTAGTCACTCGACCGGGACAGGGGTCGAGCAGTACTTC	CASSHSTGTGVEQYF
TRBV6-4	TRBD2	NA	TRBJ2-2	TGTGCCAGCAGTGACTCAGGGTCTAGCGGGACTGCCGGGGAGCTGTTTTTT	CASSDSGSSGTAGELFF
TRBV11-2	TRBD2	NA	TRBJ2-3	TGTGCCAGCAGCGCCATCTACTTTAGCGGGGTAACAGATACGCAGTATTTT	CASSAIYFSGVTDTQYF
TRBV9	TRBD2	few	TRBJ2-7	TGTGCCAGCAGCCTTAACCCAGGAGTTAGCGGGGGCAACTACGAGCAGTACTTC	CASSLNPGVSGGNYEQYF
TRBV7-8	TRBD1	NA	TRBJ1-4	TGTGCCAGCAGCTTAGGGCAGACAGGGTATAATGAAAAACTGTTTTTT	CASSLGQTGYNEKLFF
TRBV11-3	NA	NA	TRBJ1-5	TGTGCCAGCAGCCGAGGGCCCCATCAGCCCCAGCATTTT	CASSRGPHQPQHF
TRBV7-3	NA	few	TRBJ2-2	TGTGCCAGCAGCCGGGAGCAAGCCGGCACCGGGGAGCTGTTTTTT	CASSREQAGTGELFF
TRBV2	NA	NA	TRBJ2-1	TGTGCCAGCAGGGGACTTCACAATGAGCAGTTCTTC	CASRGLHNEQFF
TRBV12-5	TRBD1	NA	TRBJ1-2	TGTGCTAGTGGTTCGCCTAGGACAGGGGGCTGGGACTATGGCTACACCTTC	CASGSPRTGGWDYGYTF
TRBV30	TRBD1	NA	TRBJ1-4	TGTGCCTGGTTAAGGATTACAGGGGGCCGTGAAAAACTGTTTTTT	CAWLRITGGREKLFF
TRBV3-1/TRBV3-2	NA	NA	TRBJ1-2	TGTGCCAGCAGCCAAGTCCCCCAAGCGGGAGGCTATGGCTACACCTTC	CASSQVPQAGGYGYTF
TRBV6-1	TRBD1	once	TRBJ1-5	TGTGCCAGCAGTGAAGCCAGGGGGACCAATCAGCCCCAGCATTTT	CASSEARGTNQPQHF
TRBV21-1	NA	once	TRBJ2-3	TGTGCCAGCAGCAAAGCCCAATCTAGCGGAGAAACAGATACGCAGTATTTT	CASSKAQSSGETDTQYF
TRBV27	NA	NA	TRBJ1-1	TGTGCCAGCAGTCTAAGTTGGGCAACTGAAGCTTTCTTT	CASSLSWATEAFF
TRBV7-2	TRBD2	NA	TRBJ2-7	TGTGCCAGCAGCTTAGCGAGCGGGAGGGCGCACGAGCAGTACTTC	CASSLASGRAHEQYF
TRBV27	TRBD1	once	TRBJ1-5	TGTGCCAGCAAAAAGATAGGACAGGGGGCAAATCAGCCCCAGCATTTT	CASKKIGQGANQPQHF
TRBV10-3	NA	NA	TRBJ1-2	TGTGCCATCAGTGCCAGGGCAGACTATGGCTACACCTTC	CAISARADYGYTF
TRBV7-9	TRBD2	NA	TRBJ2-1	TGTGCCAGCAGCTTAGTGCTAGCGGCCTTGTACAATGAGCAGTTCTTC	CASSLVLAALYNEQFF
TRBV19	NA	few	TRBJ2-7	TGTGCCAGTAGCCCGGGGGTTACCTATTACTACGAGCAGTACTTC	CASSPGVTYYYEQYF
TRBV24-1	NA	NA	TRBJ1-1	TGTGCCACCAGTGCCGCCGGGGGGCAAGGTAACACTGAAGCTTTCTTT	CATSAAGGQGNTEAFF
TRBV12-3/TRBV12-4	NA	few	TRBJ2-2	TGTGCCAGCAGTTCAGGGACCGGGGAGCTGTTTTTT	CASSSGTGELFF
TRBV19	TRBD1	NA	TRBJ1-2	TGTGCCAGTAGTCCACGTCCCGGGACAGGGTATGGCTACACCTTC	CASSPRPGTGYGYTF
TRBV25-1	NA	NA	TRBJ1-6	TGTGCCAGCAGAAAGACAGGTTTTTCGGCCAATAATTCACCCCTCCACTTT	CASRKTGFSANNSPLHF